The 15 T cell receptor beta chains below come from one sample, sequenced in a study of blood T cell repertoires in COVID-19. Sequenced by immunoSEQ multiplex PCR; TCRdb stores in-frame clones only, minus some. The sample carries 85,000 to 95,000 clones, over 80% recorded once. Sequenced: peripheral blood. Receptors originate from a woman aged 50 to 65 in a cohort sampled during active COVID-19.

The rearrangement joins TRBV12-5 to TRBJ2-1, with a weak D call TRBD1 (6 bases). This CDR3 has 17 residues. With 0 bases removed from V and 0 bases from J, the gap between germline ends came to 12 bases. Germline assignment: CDR1 LGHNT and CDR2 FRNRAP. The CDR3, as DNA: TGTGCTAGTGGTTTGGTACTGGGACAACCCTCCTACAATGAGCAGTTCTTC. Residues: CASGLVLGQPSYNEQFF.

V gene TRBV6-5 combines with J gene TRBJ2-7; 12 bases align to TRBD2. V shed 5 bases and J 2 bases; nucleotides not matched to a gene: 4. The CDR3 runs 15 residues. The germline gives CDR1 MNHEY, CDR2 SVGAGI. The CDR3 sequence: CASSPLAGGPYEQYF. The CDR3 bases are TGTGCCAGCAGTCCTCTAGCGGGAGGGCCCTACGAGCAGTACTTC.

The V call is TRBV6-4, the J call TRBJ1-6; D is ambiguous. Trimming took off 4 bases at V and 9 bases at J, with 10 bases between the two ends. This CDR3 is 13 amino acids long. From germline, CDR1 is MRHNA and CDR2 SNTAGT. DNA of the CDR3: TGTGCCAGCAGTGCAGAGGTTGGTTCACCCCTCCACTTT. This gives the protein CASSAEVGSPLHF.

The chain employs TRBV11-2 and TRBJ1-2; no reliable D call. Deletions cut 1 base from V and 7 bases from J, with 22 bases between. From germline, CDR1 is SGHAT and CDR2 FQNNGV. There are 17 residues in the CDR3. For the CDR3, the DNA is TGTGCCAGCAGCTTAGTCGGGAAAGGTCGGCTCAAAGGTGGCTACACCTTC. This sequence encodes CASSLVGKGRLKGGYTF.

The genes are TRBV5-1 and TRBJ1-6; 7 bases line up with TRBD1. The CDR3 covers 14 residues. Germline values: CDR1 SGHRS, CDR2 YFSETQ. Trimming took 2 bases from V and 10 from J; bases not matched to a gene: 6. CDR3 in amino acids: CASSFGQERSPLHF. The CDR3 bases are TGCGCCAGCAGCTTTGGACAGGAGAGATCACCCCTCCACTTT. Full variable domain (outside the CDR3, taken from reference TRBV5-1 and TRBJ1-6): KAGVTQTPRYLIKTRGQQVTLSCSPISGHRSVSWYQQTPGQGLQFLFEYFSETQRNKGNFPGRFSGRQFSNSRSEMNVSTLELGDSALYLCASSFGQERSPLHFGNGTRLTVT.

The gene calls are TRBV19 and TRBJ1-4; 7 bases fit TRBD1. The CDR3 totals 16 residues. V shed 4 bases and J 4 bases; nucleotides not matched to a gene: 9. Looked up from germline, CDR1 is LNHDA and CDR2 is SQIVND (reference sequence). CDR3 nucleotides: TGTGCCAGTAGTACCTCCCTGACAGGGTTTAATGAAAAACTGTTTTTT. Amino acid sequence: CASSTSLTGFNEKLFF.

The rearrangement uses TRBV25-1 and TRBJ1-4; D not certain. V lost 2 bases and J lost 4, with 8 bases in between. The V gene's germline CDR1 is MGHDK and CDR2 SYGVNS. The CDR3 totals 14 residues. The DNA for the CDR3 is TGTGCCAGCAGTGAAGGGCAGTTTAATGAAAAACTGTTTTTT. Its protein product is CASSEGQFNEKLFF.

The gene calls are TRBV9 and TRBJ2-5; TRBD2 is a possible D gene (6 bases). The CDR3 loop spans 16 amino acids. Germline CDR1 is SGDLS and CDR2 is YYNGEE. V dropped 0 bases and J dropped 5 bases, with 17 bases sitting between them. The chain's CDR3 is CASSVGGRGSAETQYF. The CDR3 region has the DNA TGTGCCAGCAGCGTAGGAGGGCGGGGTTCAGCGGAGACCCAGTACTTC.

In this sample, this clone turned up once. The V gene is TRBV5-1, the J gene TRBJ1-5; TRBD1 might be the D (5 bases). This CDR3 has 14 amino acids. In germline, CDR1 is SGHRS, CDR2 YFSETQ. V lost 4 bases and J 7 bases, leaving 15 bases between the germline ends. For the CDR3, the DNA is TGCGCCAGCAGCCTCGACAGCCTGGACCAGCCCCAGCATTTT. Protein sequence: CASSLDSLDQPQHF.

The chain combines TRBV18 with TRBJ2-3, with TRBD2 matching 9 bases. J was trimmed by 4 bases and V by 6 bases; bases with no gene match: 14. CDR3 length equals 17 residues. Germline CDR1 reads KGHSH; CDR2 reads LQKENI. CDR3 sequence (DNA): TGTGCCAGCTCTCAGTTCCGACTAGGGACTAGCCCAGATACGCAGTATTTT. Translating gives CASSQFRLGTSPDTQYF.

The rearrangement joins TRBV15 to TRBJ1-4, with D unresolved. Trimming shortened V by 0 bases and J by 11 bases, and 22 bases separated the two germline ends. CDR1 LNHNV and CDR2 YYDKDF come from the germline V gene (reference sequence). The CDR3 has 17 residues. The CDR3 protein is CATSRETDTTNPEKLFF. The CDR3 DNA reads as TGTGCCACCAGCAGAGAAACAGATACGACGAATCCTGAGAAACTGTTTTTT. The whole variable domain, remainder taken from reference TRBV15 and TRBJ1-4, is DAMVIQNPRYQVTQFGKPVTLSCSQTLNHNVMYWYQQKSSQAPKLLFHYYDKDFNNEADTPDNFQSRRPNTSFCFLDIRSPGLGDTAMYLCATSRETDTTNPEKLFFGSGTQLSVL.

The V and J genes are TRBV11-2 and TRBJ2-1; no clear D. The V gene's germline CDR1 is SGHAT and CDR2 FQNNGV. The CDR3 length is 13 residues. Trimming removed 1 base from V and 10 bases from J, with 11 bases in between. Here the CDR3 DNA reads TGTGCCAGCAGCTTAGGACTGGAGTTAGAGCAGTTCTTC. It is translated as CASSLGLELEQFF.

The chain links TRBV2 to TRBJ2-2; TRBD2 might be the D (5 bases). Germline V lookup: CDR1 SNHLY, CDR2 FYNNEI. The CDR3 spans 12 residues. V lost 6 bases to trimming and J lost 10 bases, with 12 bases between them. The CDR3 DNA follows: TGTGCCAGCAGCGTATTCCGGGAGGAGCTGTTTTTT. Protein sequence: CASSVFREELFF.

The gene calls are TRBV3-1 (or the pseudogene TRBV3-2) and TRBJ2-7; 7 bases match TRBD2. The CDR3 runs 14 residues. The V and J ends lost 4 bases and 2 bases, in that order; junction bases with no gene match: 5. Germline-derived CDR1 and CDR2 are LGHDT and YNNKEL (reference sequence). CDR3 nucleotide sequence: TGTGCCAGCAGCCCCCCGGGGGGACCCTACGAGCAGTACTTC. This codes for CASSPPGGPYEQYF.

J is TRBJ1-6 and V is TRBV27; D is possibly TRBD1 (6 bases). This CDR3 comprises 15 residues. The ends were cut back, 3 bases at V and 9 bases at J, with 15 bases in the middle. From germline, CDR1 is MNHEY and CDR2 SMNVEV (reference sequence). DNA of the CDR3: TGTGCCAGCAGTTTGCTTGCAGACAGGTCTTCACCCCTCCACTTT. It encodes CASSLLADRSSPLHF.